Listed here are 2 T cell receptor beta chains from one sample, sequenced in a study of CD8 T cells in Susac syndrome. RNA was extracted with the RNeasy kit, and a quantity of about 0.45 to 1 ug was reverse transcribed using random hexamers. MiXCR was run by TCRdb on the immunoSEQ multiplex PCR reads, yielding one entry per CDR3 protein. Of 190,000 or so distinct CDR3 sequences listed, 95% are singletons. Sequenced: CD4+ T cells from PBMCs. The receptors were sampled from a human donor with multiple sclerosis.

The chain employs TRBV3-1 and TRBJ1-6, with D hard to call. Deletions cut 3 bases from V and 3 bases from J, with 12 bases between. This CDR3 contains 16 residues. Germline V gene data show CDR1 as LGHDT and CDR2 as YNNKEL (reference sequence). CDR3 region: CASSHHQTIYNSPLHF. The CDR3 DNA reads TGTGCCAGCAGCCACCACCAAACGATCTATAATTCACCCCTCCACTTT.

DNA of the CDR3: TGTGCCTGGAGCCTCAGGGCCAGGGGCGAAGTCTGCTACTTC. It yields the protein CAWSLRARGEVCYF. The genes are TRBV30 and TRBJ2-5, with D possibly matching TRBD1 (6 bases). CDR1 is GTSNPN and CDR2 is SVGIG in the germline V gene (reference sequence). The CDR3 runs to 14 residues. With 3 bases removed from V and 14 bases from J, the gap between germline ends came to 25 bases. Looking up the rest from reference TRBV30 and TRBJ2-5 gives the full variable domain: SQTIHQWPATLVQPVGSPLSLECTVEGTSNPNLYWYRQAAGRGLQLLFYSVGIGQISSEVPQNLSASRPQDRQFILSSKKLLLSDSGFYLCAWSLRARGEVCYFGPGTRLLVL.